Below, 22 T cell receptor beta chains from the same sample are listed, as sequenced in a study of Graves' ophthalmopathy and Graves' hyperthyroidism. Amplified TCR beta CDR3 regions were obtained using RNA transcripts as template. First-round RT-PCR used HTBI primers; second-round multiplex PCR followed. TCRdb re-called the multiplex PCR reads through MiXCR, storing one row per CDR3 protein. The sample carries approximately 210,000 distinct CDR3 sequences, around 30% recorded once. Sequencing input: peripheral blood. The receptors come from a man in his fifties with Graves' ophthalmopathy.

This clonotype was found many times. The chain is built from TRBV28 and TRBJ1-5; possible D gene TRBD1, 6 bases. V shed 6 bases and J shed 2 bases, with 14 bases lying between them. The CDR3 extends over 15 amino acids. Per germline, CDR1 MDHEN and CDR2 SYDVKM. DNA of the CDR3: TGTGCCAGCAGCGAGCAGGGGCTCGGCAATCAGCCCCAGCATTTT. This sequence encodes CASSEQGLGNQPQHF.

This clonotype appeared many times. The chain recombines TRBV6-5 with TRBJ2-7; 7 nucleotides align to TRBD1. CDR1 is MNHEY and CDR2 is SVGAGI in the germline V gene. Trimming removed 8 bases from V and 3 bases from J; junction bases left unmatched: 7. The CDR3 contains 13 residues. In nucleotides, the CDR3 is TGTGCCAGCGGACGGACAGGCGACTACGAGCAGTACTTC. This sequence encodes CASGRTGDYEQYF.

This chain links TRBV7-3 with TRBJ2-5, with D unresolved. The DNA end is more similar to TRBJ2-1, so the J call may be wrong. This CDR3 contains 14 residues. Germline V CDR1 and CDR2: SGHTA, FQGTGA. Here the CDR3 DNA reads TGTGCCAGCAGCCCCTCGCGGTTCAACAATGAGCAGTTCTTC. Translating gives CASSPSRFNNEQFF.

A few counts support this clonotype. V is TRBV5-1 and J is TRBJ2-5; no firm D call. This CDR3 spans 13 amino acids. CDR1 and CDR2 from the germline V gene are SGHRS and YFSETQ. V lost 0 bases to trimming and J lost 5 bases, with 8 bases between them. The CDR3 is CASSLDTRETQYF. CDR3 bases: TGCGCCAGCAGCTTGGACACACGGGAGACCCAGTACTTC.

V gene TRBV12-3 or TRBV12-4 combines with J gene TRBJ2-5; 11 bases agree with TRBD2. The V and J ends lost 6 bases and 4 bases, in that order; junction bases with no gene match: 7. The CDR3 spans 15 residues. The CDR3 nucleotides are TGTGCCAGCAGGACCCTAGCGGGAGGCCCAGAGACCCAGTACTTC. The encoded protein is CASRTLAGGPETQYF.

The chain couples TRBV6-5 to TRBJ2-7; TRBD1 agrees at 9 bases. This CDR3 spans 15 amino acids. The trim removed 4 bases at V and 3 bases at J, leaving 7 bases unmatched. From germline, CDR1 is MNHEY and CDR2 SVGAGI. CDR3 region: CASSWGQGDFYEQYF. CDR3 nucleotide sequence: TGTGCCAGCAGTTGGGGACAGGGCGATTTCTACGAGCAGTACTTC.

There are many counts of this clonotype. The gene calls are TRBV29-1 and TRBJ2-7; possibly TRBD1 for D (6 bases). The V gene lost 6 bases and the J gene lost 2 bases, with 11 bases spanning the gap. CDR3 length: 12 residues. From germline, CDR1 is SQVTM and CDR2 ANQGSEA. The CDR3 coding sequence is TGCAGCGTAACGACAGGAGCCTACGAGCAGTACTTC. Protein: CSVTTGAYEQYF.

Ten or more counts support this clonotype. The chain has TRBV10-3 and TRBJ2-7, with no clear D. Germline loops: CDR1 ENHRY, CDR2 SYGVKD. V lost 6 bases and J lost 0, with 12 bases in between. The CDR3 loop spans 14 amino acids. The CDR3 here is CAISPAAGSYEQYF. The CDR3 DNA sequence: TGTGCCATCAGCCCCGCCGCAGGCTCCTACGAGCAGTACTTC.

This clonotype was found many times. The chain links TRBV19 to TRBJ2-7; D is possibly TRBD2 (5 bases). Looked up from germline, CDR1 is LNHDA and CDR2 is SQIVND (reference sequence). The CDR3 is 14 amino acids. Trimming removed 5 bases at V and 2 bases at J, with 13 bases between. The CDR3 sequence: CASSRSSGPYEQYF. CDR3 DNA: TGTGCCAGTAGTCGTTCCAGCGGACCCTACGAGCAGTACTTC.

The V gene is TRBV24-1, the J gene TRBJ1-1; D perhaps matches TRBD1 (5 bases). Germline V gene sequence: CDR1 KGHDR, CDR2 SFDVKD. This CDR3 contains 13 residues. V was clipped by 6 bases and J by 5 bases, with 12 bases between them. CDR3 in DNA: TGTGCCACCAGTCCGGGGGAGGGAACTGAAGCTTTCTTT. This translates into CATSPGEGTEAFF.

In this sample, this clonotype turned up many times. No DNA is shown, since the ends of the CDR3 on it are uncertain; the CDR3 is the one TCRdb lists. The rearrangement uses TRBV28 and TRBJ1-1; the table's TRBD1 call for D was not verified on the DNA. The CDR3 spans 15 amino acids, including both terminal residues. Germline V gene lookup returns CDR1 MDHEN and CDR2 SYDVKM. CDR3: CASSLPDSSSGEAFF.

The genes are TRBV6-1 and TRBJ2-7; possibly TRBD1 for D (5 bases). The germline gives CDR1 MNHNS, CDR2 SASEGT. CDR3 length equals 15 residues. Trimming took 6 bases from V and 0 from J, leaving 15 bases between them. The CDR3 DNA reads as TGTGCCAGCAGCCCCAGGGCAGGCACCTCCTACGAGCAGTACTTC. Translation: CASSPRAGTSYEQYF.

In this sample, this clonotype turned up many times. The chain recombines TRBV20-1 with TRBJ2-7, with 7 positions matching TRBD2. Germline CDR1 reads DFQATT; CDR2 reads SNEGSKA (reference sequence). V lost 7 bases, J lost 2 bases, and 5 bases stayed unmatched. This CDR3 has 12 residues. CDR3 nucleotide sequence: TGCAGTGGAGGACTAGTCCCCTACGAGCAGTACTTC. This sequence encodes CSGGLVPYEQYF.

The table lists this clonotype with a few counts. A much larger clone lies one base from this, so it may be a read error. Since the CDR3 does not end with the conserved phenylalanine or tryptophan, this likely comes from a read error. The rearrangement links TRBV12-3 or TRBV12-4 to TRBJ1-5, with 9 bases lining up with TRBD1. The CDR3 length is 15 residues. With 3 bases clipped from V and 5 bases from J, the junction kept 5 bases outside the gene matches. CDR3 residues: CASSFWGQGDQPQHL. CDR3 in DNA: TGTGCCAGCAGTTTCTGGGGACAGGGAGATCAGCCCCAGCATCTT.

This clonotype was detected only a few times. The chain joins TRBV2 to TRBJ1-2; 8 bases map to TRBD1. Germline lookup yields CDR1 SNHLY and CDR2 FYNNEI. CDR3 length: 14 residues. The V segment lost 4 bases and the J segment 7 bases; nucleotides outside the gene matches: 8. CDR3 sequence: CASSAIGTGGGYTF. In DNA, the CDR3 is TGTGCCAGCAGTGCCATCGGGACAGGTGGTGGCTACACCTTC.

There are many counts of this clonotype. This chain connects TRBV11-2 to TRBJ2-7; TRBD2 matches at 8 bases. V lost 2 bases to trimming and J lost 0 bases; unmatched junction nucleotides: 6. The CDR3 spans 16 residues. In germline, CDR1 is SGHAT, CDR2 FQNNGV. DNA of the CDR3: TGTGCCAGCAGCTTATGGCCAGCGGGGGACTCCTACGAGCAGTACTTC. Its translation: CASSLWPAGDSYEQYF.

The chain carries TRBV3-1 and TRBJ2-7; tentative D call: TRBD2 (5 bases). Germline CDR1 and CDR2: LGHDT and YNNKEL (reference sequence). V was pared by 3 bases and J by 0 bases, with 9 bases between. The CDR3 sequence is 14 residues long. The CDR3 DNA follows: TGTGCCAGCAGCCACCCGACTAACTCCTACGAGCAGTACTTC. Translated, it gives CASSHPTNSYEQYF.

The chain is built from TRBV19 and TRBJ2-7, with 9 bases that match TRBD1. V was clipped by 5 bases and J by 5 bases; unmatched bases: 13. Germline V CDR1 and CDR2: LNHDA, SQIVND (reference sequence). The CDR3 runs 16 residues. CDR3 residues: CASSPLTGGGFDEQYF. The CDR3, as DNA: TGTGCCAGTAGTCCCCTGACAGGGGGAGGCTTCGACGAGCAGTACTTC.

This clonotype showed up many times. This sequence joins TRBV3-1 and TRBJ2-7; D is unclear. The CDR3 contains 13 residues. V lost 4 bases and J 3 bases, leaving 10 bases between the germline ends. Germline V CDR1 and CDR2: LGHDT, YNNKEL (reference sequence). CDR3 residues: CASSPSTDYEQYF. Written as DNA, the CDR3 is TGTGCCAGCAGCCCGTCTACCGACTACGAGCAGTACTTC.

V and J are TRBV7-2 and TRBJ2-7; D is perhaps TRBD2 (5 bases). V lost 5 bases, J lost 3 bases, and 17 bases lay in between. Per germline, CDR1 SGHTA and CDR2 FQGNSA. This CDR3 spans 15 amino acids. CDR3 sequence (DNA): TGTGCCAGCAGCAAAACGGCAGGAGGATTCTACGAGCAGTACTTC. Translation: CASSKTAGGFYEQYF.

The chain has TRBV9 and TRBJ1-5; D may be TRBD1 (5 bases). The CDR3 is 17 residues long. V was shortened by 3 bases and J by 2 bases, with 18 bases between the two germline ends. The germline V gene encodes CDR1 SGDLS and CDR2 YYNGEE. Written as DNA, the CDR3 is TGTGCCAGCAGCGCCCGCAGGTCTCGGGGACGCAATCAGCCCCAGCATTTT. This translates into CASSARRSRGRNQPQHF.

The table lists this clonotype with many counts. This chain joins TRBV20-1 and TRBJ2-5; D gene ambiguous. The CDR3 is made up of 14 amino acids. Trimming cost V 4 bases and J 0 bases, with 12 bases left between them. From germline, CDR1 is DFQATT and CDR2 SNEGSKA (reference sequence). As DNA, the CDR3 is TGCAGTGCTACCGGCTACACGTACCAAGAGACCCAGTACTTC. Translating it yields CSATGYTYQETQYF.